Listed below are T cell receptor beta chains from one sample, sequenced in a study of T cells in Graves' hyperthyroidism and ophthalmopathy. MiXCR was run by TCRdb on the multiplex PCR reads, yielding one entry per CDR3 protein. This table holds over 500,000 distinct CDR3 sequences, approximately 17% found once. The sample taken for sequencing was blood. Source of these receptors: a woman younger than 30 with Graves' ophthalmopathy. The CDR3 runs from the conserved cysteine through the conserved F or W. The D gene is left open where the match is weak. A row's size may be missing; if present it is once, few, many or a size class.

V: TRBV6-1; size: NA; J: TRBJ2-1; length: 15; D: TRBD2; CDR3: CASTGLAGGRAEQFF; DNA: TGTGCCAGCACTGGACTAGCGGGAGGGCGAGCCGAGCAGTTCTTC
V: TRBV24-1; size: many; J: TRBJ2-2; length: 15; D: NA; CDR3: CATSDRRQYTGELFF; DNA: TGTGCCACCAGTGATCGTCGACAGTACACCGGGGAGCTGTTTTTT
V: TRBV10-3; size: NA; J: TRBJ1-5; length: 16; D: NA; CDR3: CAISESLGQINQPQHF; DNA: TGTGCCATCAGTGAGTCGTTAGGACAGATCAATCAGCCCCAGCATTTT
V: TRBV20-1; size: many; J: TRBJ2-7; length: 17; D: TRBD2; CDR3: CSASQEGLAGNTYEQYF; DNA: TGCAGTGCTAGTCAGGAGGGACTAGCGGGCAACACCTACGAGCAGTACTTC
V: TRBV13; size: many; J: TRBJ2-1; length: 12; D: NA; CDR3: CASSFGPDEQFF; DNA: TGTGCCAGCAGCTTTGGCCCTGATGAGCAGTTCTTC
V: TRBV15; size: many; J: TRBJ2-3; length: 13; D: NA; CDR3: CATSRATRDTQYF; DNA: TGTGCCACCAGCAGAGCTACGAGGGATACGCAGTATTTT
V: TRBV15; size: few; J: TRBJ1-6; length: 13; D: NA; CDR3: CATSRDRGSPLHF; DNA: TGTGCCACCAGCAGAGACAGGGGTTCACCCCTCCACTTT
V: TRBV18; size: few; J: TRBJ2-7; length: 13; D: NA; CDR3: CATNQGNSYEQYF; DNA: TGTGCCACAAATCAAGGGAACAGCTACGAGCAGTACTTC
V: TRBV10-3; size: many; J: TRBJ2-7; length: 15; D: NA; CDR3: CAISDVEAGVYEQYF; DNA: TGTGCCATCAGTGATGTGGAGGCAGGGGTCTACGAGCAGTACTTC
V: TRBV9; size: few; J: TRBJ2-3; length: 15; D: NA; CDR3: CASSYSPIYTDTQYF; DNA: TGTGCCAGCAGCTACTCACCGATTTACACAGATACGCAGTATTTT
V: TRBV28; size: many; J: TRBJ1-6; length: 14; D: NA; CDR3: CASIPNSYNSPLHF; DNA: TGTGCCAGCATCCCCAACTCCTATAATTCACCCCTCCACTTT
V: TRBV12-3/TRBV12-4; size: NA; J: TRBJ2-5; length: 16; D: TRBD2; CDR3: CASSLGLAGVEETQYF; DNA: TGTGCCAGCAGTTTGGGACTAGCGGGAGTGGAAGAGACCCAGTACTTC
V: TRBV5-6; size: NA; J: TRBJ2-1; length: 15; D: TRBD2; CDR3: CASSLGAGEWNEQFF; DNA: TGTGCCAGCAGCTTGGGAGCGGGGGAATGGAATGAGCAGTTCTTC
V: TRBV5-1; size: NA; J: TRBJ1-1; length: 14; D: NA; CDR3: CASSDPAMNTEAFF; DNA: TGCGCCAGCAGCGATCCGGCGATGAACACTGAAGCTTTCTTT
V: TRBV28; size: NA; J: TRBJ1-5; length: 16; D: TRBD1; CDR3: CASRPGGWYSNQPQHF; DNA: TGTGCCAGCAGACCAGGGGGCTGGTATAGCAATCAGCCCCAGCATTTT
V: TRBV28; size: many; J: TRBJ1-1; length: 13; D: NA; CDR3: CASSLSGPTEAFF; DNA: TGTGCCAGCAGTTTATCAGGGCCGACGGAAGCTTTCTTT
V: TRBV3-1; size: many; J: TRBJ2-1; length: 12; D: NA; CDR3: CASSYTFGEQFF; DNA: TGTGCCAGCAGTTACACTTTCGGTGAGCAGTTCTTC
V: TRBV19; size: NA; J: TRBJ1-1; length: 15; D: TRBD1; CDR3: CASSATTGDHTEAFF; DNA: TGTGCCAGTAGTGCGACGACAGGGGATCACACTGAAGCTTTCTTT
V: TRBV19; size: few; J: TRBJ1-3; length: 16; D: TRBD1; CDR3: CASRKRTGEDGNTIYF; DNA: TGTGCCAGTAGAAAGAGGACAGGAGAAGATGGAAACACCATATATTTT
V: TRBV6-1; size: few; J: TRBJ1-5; length: 17; D: NA; CDR3: CASSEEPGYRGSQPQHF; DNA: TGTGCCAGCAGTGAAGAGCCAGGGTATCGGGGCAGTCAGCCCCAGCATTTT
V: TRBV6-2/TRBV6-3; size: NA; J: TRBJ2-7; length: 13; D: NA; CDR3: CASGRGLSYEQYF; DNA: TGTGCCAGCGGACGGGGTTTATCCTACGAGCAGTACTTC
V: TRBV28; size: many; J: TRBJ2-7; length: 15; D: TRBD2; CDR3: CASSSGTSGSHEQYF; DNA: TGTGCCAGCAGTTCGGGGACTAGCGGGAGCCACGAGCAGTACTTC